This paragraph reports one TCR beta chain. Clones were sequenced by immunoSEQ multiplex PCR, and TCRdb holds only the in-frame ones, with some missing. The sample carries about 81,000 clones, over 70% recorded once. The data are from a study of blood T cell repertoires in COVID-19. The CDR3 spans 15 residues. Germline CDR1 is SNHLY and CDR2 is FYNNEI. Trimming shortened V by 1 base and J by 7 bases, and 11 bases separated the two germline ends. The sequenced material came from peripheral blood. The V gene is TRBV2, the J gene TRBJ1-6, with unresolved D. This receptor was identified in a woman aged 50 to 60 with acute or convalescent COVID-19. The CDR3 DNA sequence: TGTGCCAGCAGTGAAGGGATGAGACTGAATTCACCCCTCCACTTT. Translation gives CASSEGMRLNSPLHF. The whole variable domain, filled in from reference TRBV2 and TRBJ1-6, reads EPEVTQTPSHQVTQMGQEVILRCVPISNHLYFYWYRQILGQKVEFLVSFYNNEISEKSEIFDDQFSVERPDGSNFTLKIRSTKLEDSAMYFCASSEGMRLNSPLHFGNGTRLTVT.